This T cell receptor beta chain comes out of a study of glioma-infiltrating T cells after dendritic cell vaccination. Time point noted: after dendritic cell vaccination, including at tumor progression/relapse. PBMC sampling occurred before vaccination, two weeks after the third dose, and at progression. TCRdb's table, derived via immunoSEQ multiplex PCR, lists solely in-frame clones and lacks some. The repertoire includes approximately 92,000 clones, roughly 80% of them detected once, and around 5.4% sits in the top ten. Per the germline V gene, CDR1 is SGHRS and CDR2 is YFSETQ. The CDR3 sequence is 16 residues long. Trimming cost V 4 bases and J 1 base, with 14 bases left between them. This clone came up a few times.

The V gene is TRBV5-1, the J gene TRBJ2-2, with TRBD2 as a possible D gene (6 bases). The clonotype was recovered from a human donor with glioblastoma. Specimen: blood, collected after dendritic cell vaccination. The CDR3 nucleotides read TGCGCCAGCAGCCTCCCCGGGACTTTGAACACCGGGGAGCTGTTTTTT. Translation: CASSLPGTLNTGELFF. Full variable domain (outside the CDR3, taken from reference TRBV5-1 and TRBJ2-2): KAGVTQTPRYLIKTRGQQVTLSCSPISGHRSVSWYQQTPGQGLQFLFEYFSETQRNKGNFPGRFSGRQFSNSRSEMNVSTLELGDSALYLCASSLPGTLNTGELFFGEGSRLTVL.